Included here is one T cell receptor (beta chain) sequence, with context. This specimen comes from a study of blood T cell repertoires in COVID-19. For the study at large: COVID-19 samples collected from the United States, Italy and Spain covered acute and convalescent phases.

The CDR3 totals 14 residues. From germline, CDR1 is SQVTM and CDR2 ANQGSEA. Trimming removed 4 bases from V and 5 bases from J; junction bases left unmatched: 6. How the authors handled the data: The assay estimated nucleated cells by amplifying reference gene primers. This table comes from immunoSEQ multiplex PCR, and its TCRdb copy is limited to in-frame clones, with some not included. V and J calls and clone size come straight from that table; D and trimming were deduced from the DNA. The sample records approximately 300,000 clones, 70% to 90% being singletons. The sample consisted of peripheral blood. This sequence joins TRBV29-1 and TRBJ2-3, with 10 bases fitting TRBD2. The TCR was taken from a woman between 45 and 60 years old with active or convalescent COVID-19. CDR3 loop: CSVVDLAGVDTQYF. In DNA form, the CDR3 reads TGCAGCGTTGTGGACCTAGCGGGAGTAGATACGCAGTATTTT.